This T cell receptor (beta chain) stems from a study of T cells after yellow fever vaccination. Study as a whole: Preparation of the low-cell-number fractions used SMART-Seq v4 Ultra Low Input. Findings of the study overall: Primary-vaccination clones mostly resurfaced post-booster (96% CD4, about 87% CD8). A faster peak, day 5 versus 15, was reached by the weaker secondary response.

In TCRdb, the 5' RACE reads were re-called with MiXCR into one record per CDR3 protein. The data show some 600,000 distinct CDR3 sequences, roughly a sixth seen once. This CDR3 has 16 residues. The germline V gene encodes CDR1 SGHKS and CDR2 YYEKEE (reference sequence). Trimming left V 0 bases short and J 6 bases short, with 17 bases between. For this clonotype: Antigen unknown.

This TCR derives from a man aged 18-30 years who received the YFV17D yellow fever vaccine. V gene TRBV5-5 combines with J gene TRBJ2-3; D is possibly TRBD1 (5 bases). The sample consisted of PBMCs, taken 5 to 6 days after the first yellow fever vaccination. The CDR3 loop reads CASSLAGQDFADTQYF. For the CDR3, the DNA is TGTGCCAGCAGCTTGGCAGGGCAGGATTTTGCCGATACGCAGTATTTT. Full variable domain (missing parts from reference TRBV5-5 and TRBJ2-3): DAGVTQSPTHLIKTRGQQVTLRCSPISGHKSVSWYQQVLGQGPQFIFQYYEKEERGRGNFPDRFSARQFPNYSSELNVNALLLGDSALYLCASSLAGQDFADTQYFGPGTRLTVL.